Listed here are 9 T cell receptor beta chains from one sample, sequenced in a study of T cells after yellow fever vaccination. MiXCR, applied by TCRdb to the 5' RACE reads, yields one record per CDR3 protein. This sample has a few hundred thousand distinct CDR3 sequences, with less than 20% found just once. Here the sequenced sample was PBMCs, taken 4 to 5 days after the first yellow fever vaccination. These receptors were obtained from a man between 18 and 35 years old who received the YFV17D yellow fever vaccine.

This clonotype was counted at least ten times. The chain links TRBV6-7 to TRBJ2-7, with 9 bases aligning to TRBD1. TRBV6-7 is placed among ORFs of uncertain function. The CDR3 contains 18 residues. V lost 0 bases, J lost 0 bases, and 9 bases stayed unmatched. The CDR3 DNA reads TGTGCCAGCAGTTACTCGATCCGGGACAGGGTTAGCTCCTACGAGCAGTACTTC. As protein: CASSYSIRDRVSSYEQYF.

The chain uses TRBV4-3 and TRBJ2-7, with D possibly TRBD1 on 5 matching bases. Germline V lookup: CDR1 LGHNA, CDR2 YSLEER. Trimming took off 1 base at V and 6 bases at J, with 13 bases between the two ends. The CDR3 runs 14 residues. The CDR3 sequence: CASSQGVLQGEQYF. As DNA, the CDR3 is TGCGCCAGCAGCCAAGGGGTTTTGCAGGGCGAGCAGTACTTC.

This clonotype was seen a few times. This chain links TRBV29-1 with TRBJ2-3; D is ambiguous. V dropped 2 bases and J dropped 2 bases, with 8 bases sitting between them. Germline assignment: CDR1 SQVTM and CDR2 ANQGSEA. This CDR3 contains 13 residues. In nucleotides, the CDR3 is TGCAGCGTTGAATCCGGATACACAGATACGCAGTATTTT. Translated: CSVESGYTDTQYF.

Ten or more counts support this clonotype. The rearrangement joins TRBV12-3 or TRBV12-4 to TRBJ2-2; unclear D gene. The CDR3 extends over 13 amino acids. Trimming pared 8 bases from V and 8 bases from J, leaving 15 bases between. CDR3 nucleotide sequence: TGTGCCAGCGGAGCCGTAGGTGCAGGGGAGCTGTTTTTT. This encodes CASGAVGAGELFF.

This clonotype was detected a few times. The chain recombines TRBV20-1 with TRBJ2-5; D remains ambiguous. The CDR3 loop spans 13 amino acids. From germline, CDR1 is DFQATT and CDR2 SNEGSKA (reference sequence). The germline V and J ends were trimmed by 1 base and 0 bases, with 6 bases remaining between them. The CDR3, as DNA: TGCAGTGCTAGAGTCGGGTACCAAGAGACCCAGTACTTC. Amino acids: CSARVGYQETQYF.

There are a few counts of this clonotype. This chain links TRBV12-3 or TRBV12-4 with TRBJ1-6; D is uncertain. V was clipped by 6 bases and J by 9 bases, with 15 bases between them. The CDR3 consists of 14 residues. For the CDR3, the DNA is TGTGCCAGCAGACACGACCGATCGGGTTCACCCCTCCACTTT. Translating it yields CASRHDRSGSPLHF.

There are a few counts of this clonotype. The chain has TRBV7-9 and TRBJ2-5; TRBD2 might be the D (6 bases). V dropped 6 bases and J dropped 0 bases, with 20 bases sitting between them. From germline, CDR1 is SEHNR and CDR2 FQNEAQ (reference sequence). This CDR3 spans 17 amino acids. CDR3 sequence: CASSQLARGDDQETQYF. The CDR3 nucleotides read TGTGCCAGCAGTCAGCTAGCGCGTGGTGATGACCAAGAGACCCAGTACTTC.

The chain has TRBV11-2 and TRBJ1-6; D perhaps matches TRBD1 (6 bases). Deletions cut 2 bases from V and 1 base from J, with 6 bases between. Germline V gives CDR1 SGHAT, CDR2 FQNNGV. This CDR3 has 15 residues. The DNA of the CDR3 is TGTGCCAGCAGCTTAAGGGGGTCCTATAATTCACCCCTCCACTTT. This sequence encodes CASSLRGSYNSPLHF.

With respect to this clonotype: This likely comes from a read error, as the CDR3 has no conserved phenylalanine or tryptophan at its end. The V gene is TRBV5-1, the J gene TRBJ2-6; D call uncertain. Germline V CDR1 and CDR2: SGHRS, YFSETQ. Trimming left V 4 bases short and J 4 bases short, with 6 bases between. The CDR3 is made up of 13 amino acids. The CDR3, as DNA: TGCGCCAGCAGCCTGCCCGGGGCCAACGTCCTGACTCTC. It is translated as CASSLPGANVLTL.